The present T cell receptor beta chain was sequenced within a study of Tregs in tolerant kidney transplant recipients. An overnight rest at 37°C with 200 IU/ml IL-2 preceded regulatory T cell sorting from thawed PBMCs. The repertoire was sequenced with immunoSEQ multiplex PCR; TCRdb's copy has only in-frame clones and lacks some. The table records about 61,000 clones, 80% to 90% of them present only once. With 4 bases clipped from V and 4 bases from J, the junction kept 5 bases outside the gene matches. CDR1 LNHDA and CDR2 SQIVND come from the germline V gene (reference sequence). The CDR3 length is 15 residues.

The sequences come from Tregs from blood, collected before the transplant. V is TRBV19 and J is TRBJ1-5, with 9 bases matching TRBD1. This TCR was recovered from a human donor who received a combined kidney and bone marrow transplant. CDR3 coding DNA: TGTGCCAGTAGTACCGGGACAGGGCCTAATCAGCCCCAGCATTTT. Translation gives CASSTGTGPNQPQHF.